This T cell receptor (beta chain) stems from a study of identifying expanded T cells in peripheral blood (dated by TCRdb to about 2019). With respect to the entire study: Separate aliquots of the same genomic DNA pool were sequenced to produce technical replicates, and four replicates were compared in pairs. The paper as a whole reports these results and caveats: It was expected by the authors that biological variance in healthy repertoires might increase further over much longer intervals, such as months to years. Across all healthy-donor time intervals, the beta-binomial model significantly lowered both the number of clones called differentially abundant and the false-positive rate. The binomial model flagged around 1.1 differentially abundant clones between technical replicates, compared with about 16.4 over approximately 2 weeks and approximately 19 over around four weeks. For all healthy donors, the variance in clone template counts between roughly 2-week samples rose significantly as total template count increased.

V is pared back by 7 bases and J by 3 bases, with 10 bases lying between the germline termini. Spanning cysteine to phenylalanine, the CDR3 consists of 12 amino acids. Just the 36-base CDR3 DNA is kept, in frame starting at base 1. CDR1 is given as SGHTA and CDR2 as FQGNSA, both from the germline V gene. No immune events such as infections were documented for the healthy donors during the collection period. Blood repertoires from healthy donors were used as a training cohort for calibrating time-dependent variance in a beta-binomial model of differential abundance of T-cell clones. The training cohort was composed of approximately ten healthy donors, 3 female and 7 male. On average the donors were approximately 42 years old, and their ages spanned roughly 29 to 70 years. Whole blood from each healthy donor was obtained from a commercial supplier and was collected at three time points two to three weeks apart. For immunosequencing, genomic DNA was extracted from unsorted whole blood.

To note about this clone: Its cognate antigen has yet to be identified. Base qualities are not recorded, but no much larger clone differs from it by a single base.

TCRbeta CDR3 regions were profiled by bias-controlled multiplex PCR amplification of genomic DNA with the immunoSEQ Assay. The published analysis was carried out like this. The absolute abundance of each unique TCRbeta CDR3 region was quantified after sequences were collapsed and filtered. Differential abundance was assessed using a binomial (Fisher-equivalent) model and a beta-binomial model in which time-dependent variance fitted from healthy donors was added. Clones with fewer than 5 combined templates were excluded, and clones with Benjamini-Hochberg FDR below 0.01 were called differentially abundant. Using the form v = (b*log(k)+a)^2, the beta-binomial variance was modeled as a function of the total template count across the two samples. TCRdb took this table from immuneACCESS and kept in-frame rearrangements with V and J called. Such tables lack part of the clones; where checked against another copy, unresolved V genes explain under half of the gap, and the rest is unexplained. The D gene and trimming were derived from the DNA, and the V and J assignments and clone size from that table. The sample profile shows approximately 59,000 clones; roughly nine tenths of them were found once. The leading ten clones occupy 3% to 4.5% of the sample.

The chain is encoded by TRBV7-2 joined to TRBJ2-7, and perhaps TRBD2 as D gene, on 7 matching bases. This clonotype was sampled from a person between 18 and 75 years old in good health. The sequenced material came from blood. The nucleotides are TGTGCCAGCAACGGGGGGCTCTACGAGCAGTACTTC. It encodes CASNGGLYEQYF.